This T cell receptor beta chain was identified in a study of CD8 T cells in Susac syndrome. About the study: There were six sequenced Susac syndrome patients with active disease and fewer than 10 in remission. Patients with Susac syndrome were therapy-naive, on corticosteroids, or on intravenous immunoglobulin alone at blood draw. The study's findings and limits: Susac syndrome CD8+ repertoires were clonally expanded, most strongly in CD8+ TEMRA cells.

RNA totalling about 0.45 to 1 ug underwent reverse transcription with random hexamers. immunoSEQ multiplex PCR amplified TCR beta CDR3 across 54 Vbeta, 13 Jbeta. TCRdb independently ran MiXCR on the immunoSEQ multiplex PCR reads; one entry per CDR3 protein. The sample records around 130,000 distinct CDR3 sequences, just under 95% being singletons. Notes on this clonotype: Its antigen is as yet unknown.

Germline V gives CDR1 MGHDK, CDR2 SYGVNS. This CDR3 is 14 amino acids long. V was shortened by 4 bases and J by 0 bases, with 10 bases between the two germline ends. The chain couples TRBV25-1 to TRBJ2-7; D uncertain. The clonotype comes from a human donor with Susac syndrome. Source material: CD8+ T cells from PBMCs. The CDR3, as DNA: TGTGCCAGCAGTGGCCTCCGGTCCTCCTACGAGCAGTACTTC. Its protein is CASSGLRSSYEQYF.